A selection of T cell receptor beta chains follows, all from one sample in a study of post-analysis software for immune sequencing data. From the PCR reads, TCRdb called clonotypes with MiXCR, one entry per CDR3 protein. This sample has roughly 570,000 distinct CDR3 sequences, with around 31% found just once. What was sequenced was blood. The receptors stem from a girl aged 2-17 years with multiple sclerosis. CDR3s include the opening cysteine and the closing phenylalanine or tryptophan. A D gene is named only where the DNA matches it firmly. Clone size, where shown, is once, few, many, or a class for clones that have expanded.

V gene: TRBV5-1; D gene: TRBD2; J gene: TRBJ2-5; clone size: .; CDR3 protein: CASSFPSPWTSGGETQYF; CDR3 DNA: TGCGCCAGCAGCTTTCCGTCTCCCTGGACTAGCGGGGGTGAGACCCAGTACTTC
V gene: TRBV10-1; D gene: TRBD1; J gene: TRBJ1-1; clone size: .; CDR3 protein: CASREGQGTPEAFF; CDR3 DNA: TGCGCCAGCAGGGAGGGACAGGGGACTCCTGAAGCTTTCTTT
V gene: TRBV6-1; D gene: .; J gene: TRBJ2-7; clone size: few; CDR3 protein: CASSEAGSLILIYEQYF; CDR3 DNA: TGTGCCAGCAGTGAAGCCGGCAGCCTCATATTAATCTACGAGCAGTACTTC
V gene: TRBV24-1; D gene: .; J gene: TRBJ2-6; clone size: .; CDR3 protein: CATSPSGANVLTF; CDR3 DNA: TGTGCCACCAGTCCCTCTGGGGCCAACGTCCTGACTTTC
V gene: TRBV12-3/TRBV12-4; D gene: .; J gene: TRBJ2-3; clone size: .; CDR3 protein: CASSLDSILANTDTQYF; CDR3 DNA: TGTGCCAGCAGTTTAGACTCAATCCTGGCTAACACAGATACGCAGTATTTT
V gene: TRBV9; D gene: .; J gene: TRBJ2-5; clone size: few; CDR3 protein: CASSYAGEPQETQYF; CDR3 DNA: TGTGCCAGCAGCTACGCCGGGGAACCCCAAGAGACCCAGTACTTC
V gene: TRBV20-1; D gene: .; J gene: TRBJ1-5; clone size: .; CDR3 protein: CSARDLPTAYSNQPQHF; CDR3 DNA: TGCAGTGCTAGAGATCTCCCTACCGCCTACAGCAATCAGCCCCAGCATTTT
V gene: TRBV3-1; D gene: .; J gene: TRBJ2-1; clone size: .; CDR3 protein: CASSPRDRRVGEQFF; CDR3 DNA: TGTGCCAGCAGCCCCAGGGACCGCCGGGTAGGCGAGCAGTTCTTC
V gene: TRBV3-1; D gene: .; J gene: TRBJ1-1; clone size: .; CDR3 protein: CASSPSGIVNTEAFF; CDR3 DNA: TGTGCCAGCAGCCCCTCAGGGATAGTGAACACTGAAGCTTTCTTT
V gene: TRBV7-9; D gene: .; J gene: TRBJ1-6; clone size: few; CDR3 protein: CASSLGRSAVNSPLHF; CDR3 DNA: TGTGCCAGCAGCTTAGGCAGGTCGGCAGTTAATTCACCCCTCCACTTT
V gene: TRBV5-5; D gene: .; J gene: TRBJ2-5; clone size: few; CDR3 protein: CASSLGRGPYQETQYF; CDR3 DNA: TGTGCCAGCAGCTTGGGCAGGGGCCCCTACCAAGAGACCCAGTACTTC
V gene: TRBV20-1; D gene: TRBD1; J gene: TRBJ2-5; clone size: .; CDR3 protein: CSALGTGGVKTQYF; CDR3 DNA: TGCAGTGCTCTCGGGACAGGGGGCGTAAAGACCCAGTACTTC
V gene: TRBV24-1; D gene: TRBD1; J gene: TRBJ1-2; clone size: few; CDR3 protein: CATSDRDRGRGGYTF; CDR3 DNA: TGTGCTACCAGTGACCGGGACAGGGGGCGAGGTGGCTACACCTTC
V gene: TRBV7-2; D gene: TRBD1; J gene: TRBJ2-7; clone size: .; CDR3 protein: CASSWGQGFYEQYF; CDR3 DNA: TGTGCCAGCAGTTGGGGACAGGGATTTTACGAGCAGTACTTC
V gene: TRBV12-3/TRBV12-4; D gene: TRBD1; J gene: TRBJ2-5; clone size: .; CDR3 protein: CASRRTGREETQYF; CDR3 DNA: TGTGCCAGCAGGAGGACAGGGAGAGAAGAGACCCAGTACTTC
V gene: TRBV10-3; D gene: .; J gene: TRBJ2-5; clone size: few; CDR3 protein: CAIGIKGGETQYF; CDR3 DNA: TGTGCCATCGGGATAAAGGGTGGAGAGACCCAGTACTTC
V gene: TRBV12-3/TRBV12-4; D gene: TRBD1; J gene: TRBJ2-1; clone size: few; CDR3 protein: CASSPDRGEQFF; CDR3 DNA: TGTGCCAGCAGCCCCGACAGGGGTGAGCAGTTCTTC
V gene: TRBV29-1; D gene: .; J gene: TRBJ1-2; clone size: .; CDR3 protein: CSAGQSNYGYTF; CDR3 DNA: TGCAGCGCCGGGCAGTCCAACTATGGCTACACCTTC
V gene: TRBV5-6; D gene: TRBD1; J gene: TRBJ2-5; clone size: .; CDR3 protein: CASSQPGTAYQETQYF; CDR3 DNA: TGTGCCAGCAGCCAGCCCGGGACAGCGTACCAAGAGACCCAGTACTTC
V gene: TRBV20-1; D gene: .; J gene: TRBJ2-5; clone size: .; CDR3 protein: CSASPLGKETQYF; CDR3 DNA: TGCAGTGCTAGCCCGCTGGGGAAAGAGACCCAGTACTTC
V gene: TRBV6-6; D gene: TRBD1; J gene: TRBJ2-7; clone size: few; CDR3 protein: CASSYPGTGAEQYF; CDR3 DNA: TGTGCCAGCAGTTACCCCGGGACAGGGGCCGAGCAGTACTTC
V gene: TRBV18; D gene: .; J gene: TRBJ1-1; clone size: few; CDR3 protein: CASSPTGSWTEAFF; CDR3 DNA: TGTGCCAGCTCACCGACCGGGTCGTGGACTGAAGCTTTCTTT
V gene: TRBV4-2; D gene: .; J gene: TRBJ1-2; clone size: .; CDR3 protein: CASSPTADVNYGYTF; CDR3 DNA: TGTGCCAGCAGCCCTACTGCCGACGTTAACTATGGCTACACCTTC
V gene: TRBV3-1; D gene: TRBD2; J gene: TRBJ2-3; clone size: .; CDR3 protein: CVSSQDLAGGPIDTQYF; CDR3 DNA: TGTGTCAGCAGCCAAGATCTAGCGGGGGGGCCGATAGATACGCAGTATTTT
V gene: TRBV29-1; D gene: TRBD1; J gene: TRBJ2-1; clone size: .; CDR3 protein: CSVLRDRADNEQFF; CDR3 DNA: TGCAGCGTTCTCCGGGACAGGGCCGACAATGAGCAGTTCTTC
V gene: TRBV6-1; D gene: TRBD2; J gene: TRBJ2-1; clone size: .; CDR3 protein: CASSELSGGSDEQFF; CDR3 DNA: TGTGCCAGCAGTGAGCTGAGCGGGGGGTCCGATGAGCAGTTCTTC
V gene: TRBV10-3; D gene: .; J gene: TRBJ2-6; clone size: .; CDR3 protein: CAIGVSGASVLTF; CDR3 DNA: TGTGCCATCGGGGTCTCTGGGGCCAGCGTCCTGACTTTC
V gene: TRBV13; D gene: .; J gene: TRBJ1-1; clone size: .; CDR3 protein: CASRTHRRRELNTEAFF; CDR3 DNA: TGTGCCAGCAGGACCCACAGACGGAGGGAACTGAACACTGAAGCTTTCTTT
V gene: TRBV7-9; D gene: .; J gene: TRBJ2-7; clone size: few; CDR3 protein: CASSLVADSGGYEQYF; CDR3 DNA: TGTGCCAGCAGCTTAGTGGCGGACAGCGGAGGCTACGAGCAGTACTTC
V gene: TRBV28; D gene: .; J gene: TRBJ2-5; clone size: few; CDR3 protein: CASSLARGLGETQYF; CDR3 DNA: TGTGCCAGCAGCCTCGCCCGGGGGCTGGGGGAGACCCAGTACTTC
V gene: TRBV7-9; D gene: .; J gene: TRBJ1-2; clone size: .; CDR3 protein: CAWRGSNYGYTF; CDR3 DNA: TGTGCCTGGAGGGGATCTAACTATGGCTACACCTTC
V gene: TRBV20-1; D gene: .; J gene: TRBJ1-1; clone size: .; CDR3 protein: CSARRNGREAFF; CDR3 DNA: TGCAGTGCTAGACGCAACGGTCGTGAAGCTTTCTTT
V gene: TRBV11-2; D gene: TRBD1; J gene: TRBJ2-5; clone size: .; CDR3 protein: CASSFNRGFGEQYF; CDR3 DNA: TGTGCCAGCAGCTTTAACAGGGGATTTGGGGAGCAGTACTTC
V gene: TRBV10-3; D gene: TRBD1; J gene: TRBJ1-5; clone size: few; CDR3 protein: CAISGDRGGQPQHF; CDR3 DNA: TGTGCCATCAGTGGGGACAGGGGAGGTCAGCCCCAGCATTTT
V gene: TRBV7-3; D gene: .; J gene: TRBJ2-1; clone size: .; CDR3 protein: CASSLSGTGQETQFF; CDR3 DNA: TGTGCCAGCAGCCTGTCAGGGACCGGCCAAGAGACCCAGTTCTTC
V gene: TRBV5-6; D gene: TRBD2; J gene: TRBJ2-5; clone size: .; CDR3 protein: CASSYPGTSNLYETQYF; CDR3 DNA: TGTGCCAGCAGCTACCCCGGGACTAGTAATTTGTATGAGACCCAGTACTTC
V gene: TRBV10-3; D gene: TRBD2; J gene: TRBJ2-3; clone size: few; CDR3 protein: CAIRTSGSTDTQYF; CDR3 DNA: TGTGCCATCAGAACTAGCGGAAGCACAGATACGCAGTATTTT
V gene: TRBV20-1; D gene: TRBD1; J gene: TRBJ1-5; clone size: .; CDR3 protein: CSASVGGLGQPQHF; CDR3 DNA: TGCAGTGCTAGCGTAGGGGGCTTAGGTCAGCCCCAGCATTTT
V gene: TRBV4-2; D gene: .; J gene: TRBJ1-5; clone size: .; CDR3 protein: CASSQEEGIGQPQHF; CDR3 DNA: TGTGCCAGCAGCCAGGAGGAGGGAATCGGGCAGCCCCAGCATTTT
V gene: TRBV5-1; D gene: TRBD1; J gene: TRBJ2-5; clone size: .; CDR3 protein: CTSSFQGQGVETQYF; CDR3 DNA: TGCACCAGCAGCTTCCAAGGACAGGGTGTTGAGACCCAGTACTTC
V gene: TRBV5-5; D gene: .; J gene: TRBJ2-7; clone size: few; CDR3 protein: CASSLGKALMDEQYF; CDR3 DNA: TGTGCCAGCAGCTTGGGGAAGGCCTTGATGGACGAGCAGTACTTC